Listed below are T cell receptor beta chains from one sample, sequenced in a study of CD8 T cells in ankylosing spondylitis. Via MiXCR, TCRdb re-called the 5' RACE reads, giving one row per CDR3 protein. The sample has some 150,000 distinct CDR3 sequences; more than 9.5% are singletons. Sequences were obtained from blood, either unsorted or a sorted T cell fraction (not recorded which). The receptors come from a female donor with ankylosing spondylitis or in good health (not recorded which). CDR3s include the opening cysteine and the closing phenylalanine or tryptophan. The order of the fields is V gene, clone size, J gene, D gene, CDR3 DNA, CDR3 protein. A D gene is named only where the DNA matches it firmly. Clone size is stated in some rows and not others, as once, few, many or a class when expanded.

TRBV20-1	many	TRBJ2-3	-	TGCAGTGCTGGGGGGTACACAGATACGCAGTATTTT	CSAGGYTDTQYF
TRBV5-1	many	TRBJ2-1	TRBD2	TGCGCCAGCAGCTTCTCGACTAGCGGGAGTGGCCAGCAGTTCTTC	CASSFSTSGSGQQFF
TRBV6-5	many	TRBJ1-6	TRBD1	TGTGCCAGCAGTTACTCGGACAGGGTTAGCTCCTATAATTCACCCCTCCACTTT	CASSYSDRVSSYNSPLHF
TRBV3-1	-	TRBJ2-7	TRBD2	TGTGCCAGCAGTCCGACGAGAGGAAAGGTCAGCGGGGGGTCCCATTCCTACGAGCAGTACTTC	CASSPTRGKVSGGSHSYEQYF
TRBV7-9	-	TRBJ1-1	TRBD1	TGTGCCAGCAGCTTGGCCCGACAGGGGAACACTGAAGCTTTCTTT	CASSLARQGNTEAFF
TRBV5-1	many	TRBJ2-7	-	TGCGCCAGCAGCTTAAATAGGGACTACGAGCAGTACTTC	CASSLNRDYEQYF
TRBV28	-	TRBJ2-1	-	TGTGCCAGCAGTTTACTAGCAACCGATATTGAGCAGTTCTTC	CASSLLATDIEQFF
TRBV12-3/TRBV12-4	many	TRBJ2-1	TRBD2	TGTGCCAGCAGTTCCGGGGGGGCCGGTGAGCAGTTCTTC	CASSSGGAGEQFF
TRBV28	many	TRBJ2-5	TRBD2	TGTGCCAGCAGTTCGACTAGCGGGGGAGAGACCCAGTACTTC	CASSSTSGGETQYF
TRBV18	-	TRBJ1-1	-	TGTGCCAGCTCACCGGAGCGGGGGACTGAAGCTTTCTTT	CASSPERGTEAFF
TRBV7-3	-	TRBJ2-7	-	TGTGCCAGCAGCTTAACGAGGGACTACGAGCAGTACTTC	CASSLTRDYEQYF
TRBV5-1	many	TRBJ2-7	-	TGCGCCAGCAGCTTGTTCGGGCCGGGACGTGAGCAGTACTTC	CASSLFGPGREQYF
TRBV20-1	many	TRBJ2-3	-	TGCAGTGCTAGAGGCGTTATAGGAGGTAGCACAGATACGCAGTATTTT	CSARGVIGGSTDTQYF
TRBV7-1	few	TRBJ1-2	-	TGTGCCAGCAGACGATATCTCGACAGCCACTATAGTGGCTACACCTTC	CASRRYLDSHYSGYTF
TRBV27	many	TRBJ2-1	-	TGTGCCAGCAGCCATCAGGGGCCCAATGAGCAGTTCTTC	CASSHQGPNEQFF
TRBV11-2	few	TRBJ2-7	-	TGTGCCAGCAGCTTCATCGGCGGGGTGGTCGAGCAGTACTTC	CASSFIGGVVEQYF
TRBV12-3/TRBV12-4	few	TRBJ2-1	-	TGTGCCAGCAAGTCCGTGAGCTCCTACAATGAGCAGTTCTTC	CASKSVSSYNEQFF
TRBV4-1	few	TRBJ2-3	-	TGCGCCAGCAGCCAAGGCAAAGGGGGGGACACAGATACGCAGTATTTT	CASSQGKGGDTDTQYF
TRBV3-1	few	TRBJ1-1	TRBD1	TGTGCCAGCAGCCAAGCGGGGACAGTCACCCTCGGAACTGAAGCTTTCTTT	CASSQAGTVTLGTEAFF
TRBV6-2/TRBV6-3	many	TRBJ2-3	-	TGTGCCAGCAGTTACCGGAGCGGGGCGAGGGGGACAGATACGCAGTATTTT	CASSYRSGARGTDTQYF
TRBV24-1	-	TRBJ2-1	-	TGTGCCGCCAGTGTCGGGCAGACCTTCAATGAGCAGTTCTTC	CAASVGQTFNEQFF
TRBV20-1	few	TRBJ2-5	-	TGCAGTGCTAGTCAGGTTGGGCAGGGGAAAGAGACCCAGTACTTC	CSASQVGQGKETQYF